The text below deals with one TCR beta chain. The sample is drawn from a study of blood T cell repertoires in COVID-19. Study-level background: Donors in the United States, Italy and Spain gave samples during acute or convalescent COVID-19. Sources were T cells, B-cell-depleted T cells, or PBMCs; the material itself was cDNA or gDNA.

This CDR3 has 15 residues. V lost 5 bases to trimming and J lost 2 bases; unmatched junction nucleotides: 4. The germline V gene has CDR1 SGHVS and CDR2 FQNEAQ. In the authors' workflow: Counts of nucleated cells, estimated from reference gene primer amplification, were obtained. Sequencing used immunoSEQ multiplex PCR; TCRdb keeps in-frame clones, though not all of them. The V and J calls and clone size come from that table; D and trimming were worked out from the DNA. The table lists 180,000 or so clones, roughly 88% of them singletons, with more than 3% in the top ten. The chain has TRBV7-8 and TRBJ2-7; TRBD2 agrees at 12 bases. Sequenced input: peripheral blood. This TCR derives from a man aged 55 to 70 with acute or convalescent COVID-19. The CDR3 nucleotides read TGTGCCAGCAGCCCGCGGACTAGCGGGACCTACGAGCAGTACTTC. Protein: CASSPRTSGTYEQYF.